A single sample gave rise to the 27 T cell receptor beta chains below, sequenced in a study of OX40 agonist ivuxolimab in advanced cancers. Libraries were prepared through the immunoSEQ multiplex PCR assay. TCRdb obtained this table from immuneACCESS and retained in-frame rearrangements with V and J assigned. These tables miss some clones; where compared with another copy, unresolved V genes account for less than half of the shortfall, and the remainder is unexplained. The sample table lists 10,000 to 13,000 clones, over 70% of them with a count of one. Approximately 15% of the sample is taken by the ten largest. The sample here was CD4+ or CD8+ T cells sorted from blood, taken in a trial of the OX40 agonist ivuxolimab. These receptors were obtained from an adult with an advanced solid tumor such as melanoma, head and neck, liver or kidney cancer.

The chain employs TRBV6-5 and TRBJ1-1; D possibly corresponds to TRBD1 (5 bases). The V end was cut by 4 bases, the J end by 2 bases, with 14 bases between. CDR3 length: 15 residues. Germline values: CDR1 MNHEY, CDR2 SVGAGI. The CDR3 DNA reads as TGTGCCAGCAGTTCCCATCCGACAGTTAACACTGAAGCTTTCTTT. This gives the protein CASSSHPTVNTEAFF.

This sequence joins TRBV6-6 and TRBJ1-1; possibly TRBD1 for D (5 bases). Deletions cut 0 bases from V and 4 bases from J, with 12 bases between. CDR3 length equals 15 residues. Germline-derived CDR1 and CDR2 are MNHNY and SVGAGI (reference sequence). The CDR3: CASSYSYWGFTEAFF. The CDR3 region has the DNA TGTGCCAGCAGTTACTCATACTGGGGGTTCACTGAAGCTTTCTTT.

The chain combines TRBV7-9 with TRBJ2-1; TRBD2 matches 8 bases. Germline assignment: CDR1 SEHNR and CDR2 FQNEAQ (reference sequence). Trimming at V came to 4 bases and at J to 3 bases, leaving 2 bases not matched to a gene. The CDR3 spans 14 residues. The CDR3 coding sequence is TGTGCCAGCAGCTCCGGGACTAGCTACAATGAGCAGTTCTTC. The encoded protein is CASSSGTSYNEQFF.

The CDR3 nucleotides are TGTGCCAGCAGCTTAATAGGCGCATACAATGAGCAGTTCTTC. The encoded protein is CASSLIGAYNEQFF. This chain joins TRBV7-6 and TRBJ2-1; no clear D gene. The V end lost 2 bases, the J end lost 4 bases, and 9 bases lay between the germline ends. Germline lookup yields CDR1 SGHVS and CDR2 FNYEAQ. This CDR3 is 14 amino acids long.

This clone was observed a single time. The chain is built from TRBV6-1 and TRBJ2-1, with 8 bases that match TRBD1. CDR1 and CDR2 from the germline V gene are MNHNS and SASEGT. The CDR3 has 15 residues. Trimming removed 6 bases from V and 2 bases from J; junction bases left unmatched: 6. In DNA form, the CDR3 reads TGTGCCAGCAGGAACGGACAGGGAGCCTACAATGAGCAGTTCTTC. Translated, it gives CASRNGQGAYNEQFF.

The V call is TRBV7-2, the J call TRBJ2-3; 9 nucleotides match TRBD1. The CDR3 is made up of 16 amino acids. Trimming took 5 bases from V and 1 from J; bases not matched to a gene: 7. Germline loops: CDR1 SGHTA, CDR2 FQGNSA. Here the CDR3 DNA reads TGTGCCAGCAGCCACAGGGGGCGCGGGGGCACAGATACGCAGTATTTT. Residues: CASSHRGRGGTDTQYF.

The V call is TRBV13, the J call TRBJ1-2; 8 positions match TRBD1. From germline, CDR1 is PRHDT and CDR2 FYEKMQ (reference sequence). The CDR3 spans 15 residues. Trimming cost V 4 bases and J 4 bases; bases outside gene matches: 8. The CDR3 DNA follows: TGTGCCAGCAGCTCTGGGACAGGTTCCTCCTATGGCTACACCTTC. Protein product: CASSSGTGSSYGYTF. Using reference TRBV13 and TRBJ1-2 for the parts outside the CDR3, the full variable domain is AAGVIQSPRHLIKEKRETATLKCYPIPRHDTVYWYQQGPGQDPQFLISFYEKMQSDKGSIPDRFSAQQFSDYHSELNMSSLELGDSALYFCASSSGTGSSYGYTFGSGTRLTVV.

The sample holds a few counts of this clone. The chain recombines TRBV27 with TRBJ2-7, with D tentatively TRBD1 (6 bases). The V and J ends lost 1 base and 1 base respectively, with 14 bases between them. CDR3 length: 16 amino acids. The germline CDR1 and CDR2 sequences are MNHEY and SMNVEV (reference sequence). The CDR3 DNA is TGTGCCAGCAGTTTATACCTTCCGGACAGATCCTACGAGCAGTACTTC. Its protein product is CASSLYLPDRSYEQYF.

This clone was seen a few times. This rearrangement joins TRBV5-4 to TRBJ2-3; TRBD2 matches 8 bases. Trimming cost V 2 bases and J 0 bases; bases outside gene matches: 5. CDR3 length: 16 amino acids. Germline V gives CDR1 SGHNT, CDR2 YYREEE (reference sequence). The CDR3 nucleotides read TGTGCCAGCAGCTTAGGAAGCGGGGGTAGCACAGATACGCAGTATTTT. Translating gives CASSLGSGGSTDTQYF.

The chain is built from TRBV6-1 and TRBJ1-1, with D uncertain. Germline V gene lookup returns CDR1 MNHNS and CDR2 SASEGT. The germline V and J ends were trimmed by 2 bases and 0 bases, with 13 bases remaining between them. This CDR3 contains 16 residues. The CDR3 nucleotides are TGTGCCAGCAGTGAATATCCCGGGGTGATGAACACTGAAGCTTTCTTT. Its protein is CASSEYPGVMNTEAFF.

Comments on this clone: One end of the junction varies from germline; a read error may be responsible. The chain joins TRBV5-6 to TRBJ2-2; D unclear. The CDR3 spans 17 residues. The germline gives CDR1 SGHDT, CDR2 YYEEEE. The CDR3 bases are TGTGCCAGAAGCTTGGCACGGGCCAAGACCCTCACCGGGGAGCTGTTTTTT. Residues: CARSLARAKTLTGELFF.

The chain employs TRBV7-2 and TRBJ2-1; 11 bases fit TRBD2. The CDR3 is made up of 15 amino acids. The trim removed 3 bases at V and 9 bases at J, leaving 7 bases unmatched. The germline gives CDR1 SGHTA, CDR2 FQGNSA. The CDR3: CASSFYSGGAGEQFF. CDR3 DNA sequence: TGTGCCAGCAGCTTTTATAGCGGGGGGGCCGGTGAGCAGTTCTTC. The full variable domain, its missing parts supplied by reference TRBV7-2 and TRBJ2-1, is GAGVSQSPSNKVTEKGKDVELRCDPISGHTALYWYRQSLGQGLEFLIYFQGNSAPDKSGLPSDRFSAERTGGSVSTLTIQRTQQEDSAVYLCASSFYSGGAGEQFFGPGTRLTVL.

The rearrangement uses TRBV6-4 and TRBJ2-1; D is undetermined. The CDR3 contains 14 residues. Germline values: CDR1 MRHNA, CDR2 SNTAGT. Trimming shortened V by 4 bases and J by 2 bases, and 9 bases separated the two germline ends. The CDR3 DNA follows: TGTGCCAGCAGTGTCAGCCTAGCCTACAATGAGCAGTTCTTC. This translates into CASSVSLAYNEQFF.

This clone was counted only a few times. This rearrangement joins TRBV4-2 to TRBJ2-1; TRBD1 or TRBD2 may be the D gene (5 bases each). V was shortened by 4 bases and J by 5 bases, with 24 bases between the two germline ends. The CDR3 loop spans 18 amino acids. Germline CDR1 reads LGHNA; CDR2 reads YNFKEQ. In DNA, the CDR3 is TGTGCCAGCAGCCTCCCGGGCCTGGAAAGGGTGGGACACAATGAGCAGTTCTTC. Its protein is CASSLPGLERVGHNEQFF.

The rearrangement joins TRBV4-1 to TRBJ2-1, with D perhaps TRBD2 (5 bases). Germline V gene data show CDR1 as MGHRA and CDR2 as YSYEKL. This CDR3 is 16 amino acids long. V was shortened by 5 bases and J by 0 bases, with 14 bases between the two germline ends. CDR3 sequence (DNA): TGCGCCAGCAGCTACGCCGGGGTCAGCTCCTACAATGAGCAGTTCTTC. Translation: CASSYAGVSSYNEQFF.

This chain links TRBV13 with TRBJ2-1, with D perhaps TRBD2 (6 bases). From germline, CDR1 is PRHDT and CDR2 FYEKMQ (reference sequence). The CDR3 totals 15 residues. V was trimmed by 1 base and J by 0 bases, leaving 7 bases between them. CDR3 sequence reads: CASSLVGGSYNEQFF. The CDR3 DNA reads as TGTGCCAGCAGCTTAGTCGGGGGCTCCTACAATGAGCAGTTCTTC. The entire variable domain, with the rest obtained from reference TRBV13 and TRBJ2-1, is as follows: AAGVIQSPRHLIKEKRETATLKCYPIPRHDTVYWYQQGPGQDPQFLISFYEKMQSDKGSIPDRFSAQQFSDYHSELNMSSLELGDSALYFCASSLVGGSYNEQFFGPGTRLTVL.

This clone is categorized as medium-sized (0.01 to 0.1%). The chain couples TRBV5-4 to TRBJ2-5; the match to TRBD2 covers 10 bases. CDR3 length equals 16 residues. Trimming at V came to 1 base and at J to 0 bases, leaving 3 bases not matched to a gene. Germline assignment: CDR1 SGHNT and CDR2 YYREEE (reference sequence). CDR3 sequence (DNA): TGTGCCAGCAGCTTGCAACTAGCGGGGTACCAAGAGACCCAGTACTTC. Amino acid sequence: CASSLQLAGYQETQYF.

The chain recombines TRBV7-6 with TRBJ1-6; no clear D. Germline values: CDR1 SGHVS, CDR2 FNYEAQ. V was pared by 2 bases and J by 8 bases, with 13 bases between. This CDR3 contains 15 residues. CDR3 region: CASSLIETGDSPLHF. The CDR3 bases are TGTGCCAGCAGCTTAATCGAGACCGGAGATTCACCCCTCCACTTT.

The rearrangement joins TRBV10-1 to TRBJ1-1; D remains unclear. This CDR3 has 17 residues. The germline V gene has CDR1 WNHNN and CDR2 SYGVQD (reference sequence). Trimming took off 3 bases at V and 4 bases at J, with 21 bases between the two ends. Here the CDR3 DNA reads TGCGCCAGCAGTGAAGACATTCCATCCCGGTTTTCCACTGAAGCTTTCTTT. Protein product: CASSEDIPSRFSTEAFF.

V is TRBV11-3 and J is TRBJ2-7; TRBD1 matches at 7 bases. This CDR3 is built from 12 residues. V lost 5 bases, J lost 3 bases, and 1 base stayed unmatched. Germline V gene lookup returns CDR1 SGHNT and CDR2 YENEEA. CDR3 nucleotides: TGTGCCAGCAGCACAGGGGTCTACGAGCAGTACTTC. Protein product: CASSTGVYEQYF.

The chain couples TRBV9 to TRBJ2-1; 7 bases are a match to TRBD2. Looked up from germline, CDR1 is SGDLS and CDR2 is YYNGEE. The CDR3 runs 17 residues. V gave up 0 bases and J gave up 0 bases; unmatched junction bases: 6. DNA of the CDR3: TGTGCCAGCAGCGTAGGGTTTAGCGGGCTCTCCTACAATGAGCAGTTCTTC. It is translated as CASSVGFSGLSYNEQFF.

This chain's CDR3 is CASSEDRTYEQYF. DNA of the CDR3: TGCGCCAGCAGCGAGGACCGAACCTACGAGCAGTACTTC. The chain combines TRBV5-1 with TRBJ2-7; D gene uncertain. V lost 4 bases, J lost 2 bases, and 10 bases lay in between. The germline V gene encodes CDR1 SGHRS and CDR2 YFSETQ. The CDR3 has 13 amino acids.

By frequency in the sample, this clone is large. The CDR3 DNA follows: TGTGCCAGCAGCTTAGGGACAGGGCCCTACAATGAGCAGTTCTTC. Amino acid sequence: CASSLGTGPYNEQFF. This chain connects TRBV7-6 to TRBJ2-1, with 8 bases that match TRBD1. Germline V gene data show CDR1 as SGHVS and CDR2 as FNYEAQ. The CDR3 runs to 15 residues. Germline trimming cut 1 base from V and 2 bases from J; bases unmatched to any gene: 1.

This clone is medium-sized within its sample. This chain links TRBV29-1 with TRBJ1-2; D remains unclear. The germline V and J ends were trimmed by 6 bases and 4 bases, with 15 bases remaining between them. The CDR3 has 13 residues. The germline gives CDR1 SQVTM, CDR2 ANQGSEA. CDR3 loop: CSVEGSKIYGYTF. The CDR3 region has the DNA TGCAGCGTCGAGGGCTCCAAAATCTATGGCTACACCTTC.

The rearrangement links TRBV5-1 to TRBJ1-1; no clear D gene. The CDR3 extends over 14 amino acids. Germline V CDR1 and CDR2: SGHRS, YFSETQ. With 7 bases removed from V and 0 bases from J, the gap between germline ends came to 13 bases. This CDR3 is CASGHLDLNTEAFF. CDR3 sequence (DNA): TGCGCCAGCGGCCACTTAGACTTGAACACTGAAGCTTTCTTT.

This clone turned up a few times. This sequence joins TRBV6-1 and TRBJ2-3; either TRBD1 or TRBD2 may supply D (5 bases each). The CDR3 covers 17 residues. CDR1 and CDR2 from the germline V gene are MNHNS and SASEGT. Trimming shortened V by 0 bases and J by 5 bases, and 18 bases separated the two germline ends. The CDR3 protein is CASSEALFGRDEDTQYF. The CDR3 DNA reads TGTGCCAGCAGTGAAGCTCTGTTTGGCAGGGACGAAGATACGCAGTATTTT.

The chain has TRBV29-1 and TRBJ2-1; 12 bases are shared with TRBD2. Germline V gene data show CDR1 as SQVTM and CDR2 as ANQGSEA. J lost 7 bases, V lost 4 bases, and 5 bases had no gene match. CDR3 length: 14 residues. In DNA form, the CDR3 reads TGCAGCGTTGTTTGGACTAGCGGGACTAATGAGCAGTTCTTC. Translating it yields CSVVWTSGTNEQFF.